One and the same sample provided the 26 T cell receptor beta chains below, sequenced in a study of T cell responses to AZD1222 COVID-19 vaccine. TCRdb's copy holds only in-frame clones and misses some; the assay was immunoSEQ multiplex PCR. The sample has around 70,000 clones; around 79% are singletons. The sequencing here drew on peripheral blood, taken on day 0 of MenACWY control vaccination. These receptors originate from an adult in good health.

This clone was detected only once. V gene TRBV30 combines with J gene TRBJ1-6; 7 nucleotides line up with TRBD1. The CDR3 is 14 residues long. V lost 1 base and J lost 9; bases outside the gene matches: 6. Germline V gene sequence: CDR1 GTSNPN, CDR2 SVGIG (reference sequence). In nucleotides, the CDR3 is TGTGCCTGGAGTGGGGGGACAGAGGGTTCACCCCTCCACTTT. It encodes CAWSGGTEGSPLHF.

The chain is built from TRBV19 and TRBJ1-1; TRBD1 is a possible D gene (5 bases). Trimming removed 4 bases at V and 6 bases at J, with 18 bases between. CDR1 and CDR2 (germline): LNHDA, SQIVND (reference sequence). This CDR3 spans 15 amino acids. Here the CDR3 reads CASSTPGRPRPEAFF. The CDR3 DNA is TGTGCCAGTAGTACCCCGGGACGCCCGAGGCCTGAAGCTTTCTTT.

The chain links TRBV12-3 or TRBV12-4 to TRBJ1-1; TRBD1 might be the D (5 bases). Trimming shortened V by 2 bases and J by 2 bases, and 6 bases separated the two germline ends. This CDR3 contains 13 residues. The CDR3 DNA reads TGTGCCAGCAGTTTAACAGGAAACACTGAAGCTTTCTTT. This encodes CASSLTGNTEAFF.

The chain carries TRBV5-1 and TRBJ2-5; D is possibly TRBD2 (7 bases). The CDR3 is made up of 15 amino acids. Per germline, CDR1 SGHRS and CDR2 YFSETQ. Trimming stripped 5 bases from V and 2 bases from J, with 16 bases between. CDR3 bases: TGCGCCAGCAGGTTCGAAGGGGGGGCTCAAGAGACCCAGTACTTC. It encodes CASRFEGGAQETQYF.

V and J are TRBV30 and TRBJ2-3, with 7 bases identical to TRBD2. Germline trimming cut 4 bases from V and 2 bases from J; bases unmatched to any gene: 12. Germline assignment: CDR1 GTSNPN and CDR2 SVGIG (reference sequence). This CDR3 is built from 16 residues. The CDR3 nucleotides are TGTGCCTGGACCAGGTTGGGAGCGGGGACCACAGATACGCAGTATTTT. The encoded protein is CAWTRLGAGTTDTQYF.

The chain combines TRBV7-2 with TRBJ2-1; perhaps TRBD2 as D (5 bases). V dropped 5 bases and J dropped 3 bases, with 14 bases sitting between them. The CDR3 runs 15 residues. Germline V gene lookup returns CDR1 SGHTA and CDR2 FQGNSA. The CDR3 protein is CASSPGVGRYNEQFF. The CDR3 DNA is TGTGCCAGCAGCCCCGGGGTAGGCCGCTACAATGAGCAGTTCTTC.

The V and J genes are TRBV5-4 and TRBJ1-1; D call uncertain. Looked up from germline, CDR1 is SGHNT and CDR2 is YYREEE (reference sequence). The CDR3 runs 14 residues. Trimming removed 0 bases from V and 1 base from J, with 7 bases in between. CDR3 coding DNA: TGTGCCAGCAGCTTGGAACTTACGAACACTGAAGCTTTCTTT. Protein: CASSLELTNTEAFF.

The CDR3 sequence is CSVSQGPNTEAFF. CDR3 in DNA: TGCAGCGTTTCACAGGGCCCGAACACTGAAGCTTTCTTT. The chain uses TRBV29-1 and TRBJ1-1; tentatively, D is TRBD1 (6 bases). This CDR3 spans 13 amino acids. V lost 5 bases and J lost 1, with 11 bases in between. Germline loops: CDR1 SQVTM, CDR2 ANQGSEA.

V gene TRBV5-4 combines with J gene TRBJ1-2, with D possibly TRBD1 on 5 matching bases. Looked up from germline, CDR1 is SGHNT and CDR2 is YYREEE (reference sequence). The CDR3 runs 15 residues. The germline V and J ends were trimmed by 0 bases and 3 bases, with 12 bases remaining between them. The chain's CDR3 is CASSLGLLGDYGYTF. CDR3 bases: TGTGCCAGCAGCTTGGGTCTTCTAGGGGACTATGGCTACACCTTC.

The V and J genes are TRBV3-1 (or the pseudogene TRBV3-2) and TRBJ2-7, with 7 bases that match TRBD1. The CDR3 loop spans 13 amino acids. CDR1 and CDR2 from the germline V gene are LGHDT and YNNKEL (reference sequence). V lost 1 base, J lost 6 bases, and 3 bases stayed unmatched. CDR3 protein: CASSQATGSEQYF. For the CDR3, the DNA is TGTGCCAGCAGCCAAGCGACAGGGTCCGAGCAGTACTTC.

The V gene is TRBV7-9, the J gene TRBJ1-1, with D perhaps TRBD1 (5 bases). V lost 5 bases and J 0 bases, leaving 10 bases between the germline ends. The CDR3 runs to 14 residues. In germline, CDR1 is SEHNR, CDR2 FQNEAQ (reference sequence). CDR3 in DNA: TGTGCCAGCAGCCCCGGGACGCTGAACACTGAAGCTTTCTTT. Translation gives CASSPGTLNTEAFF.

This clone occurred once. The rearrangement links TRBV20-1 to TRBJ2-1, with D possibly TRBD1 on 6 matching bases. With 3 bases removed from V and 6 bases from J, the gap between germline ends came to 15 bases. The length of the CDR3 is 14 residues. Germline CDR1 and CDR2: DFQATT and SNEGSKA (reference sequence). The CDR3 loop reads CSASGQGLGNEQFF. CDR3 nucleotides: TGCAGTGCTAGTGGGCAGGGGTTGGGCAATGAGCAGTTCTTC.

The chain links TRBV5-1 to TRBJ2-6; D may correspond to TRBD1 or TRBD2 (5 bases each). The V end lost 0 bases, the J end lost 4 bases, and 11 bases lay between the germline ends. Per the germline V gene, CDR1 is SGHRS and CDR2 is YFSETQ. This CDR3 contains 16 residues. The CDR3 reads CASSLDGTTGANVLTF. The CDR3 coding sequence is TGCGCCAGCAGCTTGGACGGGACGACAGGGGCCAACGTCCTGACTTTC.

This clone is medium-sized within its sample. The V gene is TRBV18, the J gene TRBJ2-7, with 10 bases aligning to TRBD2. Germline loops: CDR1 KGHSH, CDR2 LQKENI. V shed 2 bases and J 4 bases; nucleotides not matched to a gene: 5. This CDR3 region has 15 residues. The CDR3 DNA reads as TGTGCCAGCTCACCATCCGCTAGCGGGGGTTACGAGCAGTACTTC. Its translation is CASSPSASGGYEQYF.

The chain is built from TRBV7-3 and TRBJ1-5; no reliable D call. This CDR3 is 13 amino acids long. Germline assignment: CDR1 SGHTA and CDR2 FQGTGA. V was trimmed by 5 bases and J by 1 base, leaving 6 bases between them. The CDR3 nucleotides read TGTGCCAGCAGCCTGACCAGCAATCAGCCCCAGCATTTT. The encoded protein is CASSLTSNQPQHF.

The J gene is TRBJ1-1, the V gene TRBV29-1; the D is unclear. Germline values: CDR1 SQVTM, CDR2 ANQGSEA. V lost 7 bases to trimming and J lost 0 bases, with 15 bases between them. The CDR3 loop spans 14 amino acids. The CDR3 loop reads CSAWDGDMNTEAFF. DNA of the CDR3: TGCAGCGCCTGGGATGGGGATATGAACACTGAAGCTTTCTTT.

This chain joins TRBV7-9 and TRBJ2-1; TRBD2 matches at 11 bases. With V trimmed by 5 bases and J by 4 bases, 4 bases remained unmatched. The CDR3 contains 15 residues. Germline-derived CDR1 and CDR2 are SEHNR and FQNEAQ (reference sequence). The DNA for the CDR3 is TGTGCCAGCAGCCCCGTAGCGGGGGGGTACAATGAGCAGTTCTTC. Its protein product is CASSPVAGGYNEQFF.

The chain links TRBV5-6 to TRBJ2-1; D not resolved. Germline V CDR1 and CDR2: SGHDT, YYEEEE. The ends were cut back, 4 bases at V and 1 base at J, with 15 bases in the middle. The CDR3 is made up of 16 amino acids. CDR3 sequence: CASSHGLRYSYNEQFF. CDR3 in DNA: TGTGCCAGCAGCCATGGTCTCCGGTATTCCTACAATGAGCAGTTCTTC.

The V gene is TRBV7-2, the J gene TRBJ2-5, with D unclear. The CDR3 sequence is 13 residues long. CDR1 is SGHTA and CDR2 is FQGNSA in the germline V gene. V was shortened by 5 bases and J by 4 bases, with 11 bases between the two germline ends. The CDR3 DNA reads as TGTGCCAGCAGCGAGGACCTCGGAGAGACCCAGTACTTC. Its protein product is CASSEDLGETQYF.

This chain joins TRBV6-5 and TRBJ1-1; D call uncertain. The CDR3 contains 13 residues. The V and J ends lost 6 bases and 2 bases respectively, with 10 bases between them. Germline CDR1 is MNHEY and CDR2 is SVGAGI. The chain's CDR3 is CASRDGDNTEAFF. CDR3 DNA sequence: TGTGCCAGCAGAGATGGAGACAACACTGAAGCTTTCTTT.

The V call is TRBV19, the J call TRBJ1-2, with 7 bases fitting TRBD1. The CDR3 runs 17 residues. V dropped 5 bases and J dropped 8; count of bases not matched to a gene: 20. Germline-derived CDR1 and CDR2 are LNHDA and SQIVND (reference sequence). CDR3 bases: TGTGCCAGTAGTCTTCCAGGGGGGGACTTCTCTTCTCGGGGCTACACCTTC. It yields the protein CASSLPGGDFSSRGYTF.

V is TRBV28 and J is TRBJ2-3; D may be TRBD2 (5 bases). There are 15 residues in the CDR3. Deletions cut 5 bases from V and 0 bases from J, with 12 bases between. The germline gives CDR1 MDHEN, CDR2 SYDVKM. The CDR3 loop reads CASSPILDSTDTQYF. The DNA of the CDR3 is TGTGCCAGCAGTCCTATACTAGATAGCACAGATACGCAGTATTTT.

This chain joins TRBV10-3 and TRBJ1-5; D is possibly TRBD1 (5 bases). CDR3 length: 15 residues. Germline V CDR1 and CDR2: ENHRY, SYGVKD. V shed 0 bases and J shed 7 bases, with 13 bases lying between them. CDR3 sequence: CAISESGTGGQPQHF. The DNA for the CDR3 is TGTGCCATCAGTGAGTCGGGGACCGGGGGACAGCCCCAGCATTTT.

This chain joins TRBV19 and TRBJ1-5; the D is unclear. The length of the CDR3 is 13 residues. Germline loops: CDR1 LNHDA, CDR2 SQIVND (reference sequence). V shed 3 bases and J shed 7 bases, with 10 bases lying between them. The CDR3 DNA reads TGTGCCAGTAGTATTCTGTGGTACCAGCCCCAGCATTTT. Its protein is CASSILWYQPQHF.

CDR3 bases: TGTGCCAGCAGTGTAGCGGGAGGGCCCGGGGAGCTGTTTTTT. It encodes CASSVAGGPGELFF. The chain joins TRBV6-1 to TRBJ2-2; 11 positions match TRBD2. This CDR3 has 14 residues. V trimming: 4 bases; J trimming: 6 bases; junction bases outside the gene matches: 1. From germline, CDR1 is MNHNS and CDR2 SASEGT.

This rearrangement joins TRBV7-2 to TRBJ2-7, with D unresolved. From germline, CDR1 is SGHTA and CDR2 FQGNSA. The CDR3 extends over 12 amino acids. V shed 0 bases and J shed 5 bases, with 5 bases lying between them. The CDR3 DNA follows: TGTGCCAGCAGCTTAGCGTTAGACGAGCAGTACTTC. Translated: CASSLALDEQYF.